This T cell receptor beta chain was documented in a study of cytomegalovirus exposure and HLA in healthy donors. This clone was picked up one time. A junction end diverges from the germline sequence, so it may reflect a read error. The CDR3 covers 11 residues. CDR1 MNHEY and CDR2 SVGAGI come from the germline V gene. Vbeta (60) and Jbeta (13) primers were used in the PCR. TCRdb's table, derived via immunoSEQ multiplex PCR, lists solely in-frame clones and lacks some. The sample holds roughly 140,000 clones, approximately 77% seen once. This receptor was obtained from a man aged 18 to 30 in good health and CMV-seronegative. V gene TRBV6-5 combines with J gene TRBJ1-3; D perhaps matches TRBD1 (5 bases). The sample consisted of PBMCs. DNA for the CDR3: TGCGTAAAACAGGATTTGAACACCATATATTTT. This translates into CVKQDLNTIYF.